The 25 T cell receptor beta chains below were found in one sample sequenced in a study of T-cell memory formation after mild COVID-19. TCRdb reanalysed the 5' RACE reads using MiXCR and keeps one entry per CDR3 protein. Of under 300,000 distinct CDR3 sequences detected, under 8.5% appear once; the ten largest clones hold 22%. The material sequenced was PBMCs or a T cell subset sorted from them (not recorded which). These receptors were collected from a man between 18 and 29 years old who had mild COVID-19 (a few samples of this study predate the infection). Cell type and time point are not known.

This clonotype was seen more than once but under ten times. The chain links TRBV4-1 to TRBJ2-7; D not resolved. The germline V gene has CDR1 MGHRA and CDR2 YSYEKL. V was trimmed by 0 bases and J by 0 bases, leaving 9 bases between them. The CDR3 is 15 amino acids. CDR3 nucleotides: TGCGCCAGCAGCCAAGAGTGGGTTAGCTCCTACGAGCAGTACGTC. Translation gives CASSQEWVSSYEQYV.

As DNA, the CDR3 is TGTGCCACCCGACAGTCCTCGGGGGGTACGCAGTATTTT. It is translated as CATRQSSGGTQYF. V and J are TRBV7-9 and TRBJ2-3; TRBD2 agrees at 7 bases. This CDR3 region has 13 residues. Germline V gene lookup returns CDR1 SEHNR and CDR2 FQNEAQ (reference sequence). J gave up 8 bases and V 10 bases, and 12 bases lay outside the gene matches. Supplemented by reference TRBV7-9 and TRBJ2-3, the full variable domain reads DTGVSQNPRHKITKRGQNVTFRCDPISEHNRLYWYRQTLGQGPEFLTYFQNEAQLEKSRLLSDRFSAERPKGSFSTLEIQRTEQGDSAMYLCATRQSSGGTQYFGPGTRLTVL.

With respect to this clonotype: A much bigger clone sits one base away, suggesting this may be a read error. The chain has TRBV11-2 and TRBJ2-3; D possibly matches TRBD1 or TRBD2 (5 bases each). Germline CDR1 reads SGHAT; CDR2 reads FQNNGV. There are 17 residues in the CDR3. Trimming shortened V by 5 bases and J by 0 bases, and 18 bases separated the two germline ends. The CDR3 region is CASSPHGAITSTDTQYF. The CDR3 bases are TGTGCCAGCAGCCCACACGGGGCCATCACTAGCACAGATACGCAGTATTTT.

This sequence joins TRBV9 and TRBJ2-3, with TRBD2 as a possible D gene (5 bases). Trimming took 4 bases from V and 1 from J, leaving 13 bases between them. The CDR3 sequence is 15 residues long. The germline V gene encodes CDR1 SGDLS and CDR2 YYNGEE. The CDR3 reads CASSPTRSGTDTQYF. DNA of the CDR3: TGTGCCAGCAGCCCCACTAGAAGTGGCACAGATACGCAGTATTTT.

This clonotype was seen a few times. The chain links TRBV27 to TRBJ1-6; weak D call: TRBD1 (5 bases). From germline, CDR1 is MNHEY and CDR2 SMNVEV (reference sequence). V gave up 3 bases and J gave up 7 bases, with 19 bases separating them. The CDR3 runs to 17 residues. The CDR3 DNA sequence: TGTGCCAGCAGTTTCCTTGGGGGGACGTTCGGCAATTCACCCCTCCACTTT. Translation: CASSFLGGTFGNSPLHF.

This clonotype was seen ten or more times. The chain recombines TRBV11-2 with TRBJ1-6; D call uncertain. The CDR3 covers 14 residues. Germline V lookup: CDR1 SGHAT, CDR2 FQNNGV. Trimming left V 4 bases short and J 8 bases short, with 12 bases between. The CDR3: CASSWAVMDSPLHF. DNA of the CDR3: TGTGCCAGCAGCTGGGCAGTTATGGATTCACCCCTCCACTTT.

In this sample, this clonotype turned up a few times. The V call is TRBV4-2, the J call TRBJ2-1, with 8 bases that match TRBD2. The CDR3 runs to 17 residues. V was pared by 5 bases and J by 2 bases, with 11 bases of the junction left unmatched. Looked up from germline, CDR1 is LGHNA and CDR2 is YNFKEQ. The CDR3 loop is CASSSGVGGGTYNEQFF. The CDR3 nucleotides read TGTGCCAGCAGCTCCGGGGTCGGGGGGGGCACCTACAATGAGCAGTTCTTC.

The sample holds many counts of this clonotype. CDR3 nucleotide sequence: TGCGCCAGCAGCTCCGGGACATCGACTGAAGCTTTCTTT. Translation gives CASSSGTSTEAFF. The chain uses TRBV5-1 and TRBJ1-1; TRBD1 might be the D (6 bases). Looked up from germline, CDR1 is SGHRS and CDR2 is YFSETQ. The CDR3 sequence is 13 residues long. The V and J ends lost 3 bases and 5 bases respectively, with 11 bases between them.

The CDR3 sequence: CASSPGTTVYQETQYF. As DNA, the CDR3 is TGCGCCAGCAGCCCCGGGACTACCGTGTACCAAGAGACCCAGTACTTC. The chain joins TRBV4-1 to TRBJ2-5, with 7 bases that match TRBD2. The germline V gene has CDR1 MGHRA and CDR2 YSYEKL. V trimming: 4 bases; J trimming: 0 bases; junction bases outside the gene matches: 8. The CDR3 runs 16 residues.

This clonotype was seen only a few times. The chain is built from TRBV12-3 or TRBV12-4 and TRBJ1-5, with a possible D match to TRBD1 (5 bases). V lost 10 bases to trimming and J lost 6 bases, with 16 bases between them. The CDR3 totals 13 residues. CDR3 sequence: CATSRGPGQPQHF. The CDR3 DNA sequence: TGTGCCACCTCAAGGGGTCCAGGTCAGCCCCAGCATTTT.

V usage is TRBV5-1 and J usage is TRBJ2-1; 9 nucleotides line up with TRBD1. Per germline, CDR1 SGHRS and CDR2 YFSETQ. CDR3 length: 18 amino acids. V shed 4 bases, J shed 1 base, and the junction held 12 bases outside the gene matches. The CDR3 here is CASSRGQGALKSYNEQFF. The CDR3 bases are TGCGCCAGCAGCCGGGGACAGGGAGCTTTAAAGTCCTACAATGAGCAGTTCTTC.

The gene calls are TRBV11-1 and TRBJ2-1, with a tentative D call TRBD1 (7 bases). This CDR3 is built from 16 residues. Germline CDR1 is SGHAT and CDR2 is FQDESV (reference sequence). Trimming left V 6 bases short and J 2 bases short, with 17 bases between. This chain's CDR3 is CASRRGTATTYNEQFF. The CDR3 nucleotides read TGTGCCAGCAGACGCGGGACAGCAACGACCTACAATGAGCAGTTCTTC.

This clonotype occurred many times. The gene calls are TRBV27 and TRBJ2-7; 7 nucleotides match TRBD1. CDR3 length: 14 amino acids. With V trimmed by 4 bases and J by 6 bases, 9 bases remained unmatched. Germline V gene lookup returns CDR1 MNHEY and CDR2 SMNVEV (reference sequence). CDR3 nucleotides: TGTGCCAGCAGTTCGAGAACAGGGGTGGGCGAGCAGTACGTC. The encoded protein is CASSSRTGVGEQYV.

This clonotype was observed many times. The chain has TRBV5-1 and TRBJ2-2; D remains ambiguous. Germline V gene data show CDR1 as SGHRS and CDR2 as YFSETQ. V shed 3 bases and J shed 1 base, with 7 bases lying between them. CDR3 length: 14 residues. The CDR3 protein is CASSSTVNTGELFF. CDR3 DNA: TGCGCCAGCAGCTCTACGGTGAACACCGGGGAGCTGTTTTTT.

This clonotype was observed a handful of times. The rearrangement uses TRBV5-4 and TRBJ1-1, with D possibly matching TRBD1 (5 bases). Germline V gene sequence: CDR1 SGHNT, CDR2 YYREEE (reference sequence). The V gene lost 6 bases and the J gene lost 2 bases, with 17 bases spanning the gap. The CDR3 spans 15 residues. The CDR3 protein is CASTKGGVINTEAFF. DNA for the CDR3: TGTGCCAGCACCAAGGGAGGGGTGATCAACACTGAAGCTTTCTTT.

A few counts support this clonotype. The genes are TRBV25-1 and TRBJ1-6, with D unresolved. The germline gives CDR1 MGHDK, CDR2 SYGVNS. The CDR3 has 13 residues. Trimming took off 6 bases at V and 7 bases at J, with 10 bases between the two ends. CDR3 in amino acids: CASRISYNSPLHF. CDR3 DNA sequence: TGTGCCAGCAGGATATCTTACAATTCACCCCTCCACTTT.

This clonotype was counted between two and nine times. V usage is TRBV5-1 and J usage is TRBJ1-2; 10 nucleotides align to TRBD1. V lost 4 bases to trimming and J lost 5 bases; unmatched junction nucleotides: 5. The CDR3 sequence is 14 residues long. CDR1 and CDR2 from the germline V gene are SGHRS and YFSETQ. The CDR3: CASSPGQGWYGYTF. The DNA of the CDR3 is TGCGCCAGCAGCCCGGGACAGGGGTGGTATGGCTACACCTTC.

This clonotype was seen at least ten times. The J gene is TRBJ2-2, the V gene TRBV24-1; D perhaps matches TRBD1 (6 bases). V was cut by 7 bases and J by 4 bases, with 12 bases left in between. Germline-derived CDR1 and CDR2 are KGHDR and SFDVKD. The CDR3 sequence is 14 residues long. The CDR3 DNA reads TGTGCCACCAGGAGACTGGACAGCACCGGGGAGCTGTTTTTT. Residues: CATRRLDSTGELFF.

Ten or more counts support this clonotype. This chain joins TRBV4-1 and TRBJ2-3; no definite D call. CDR1 MGHRA and CDR2 YSYEKL come from the germline V gene. The CDR3 is 15 amino acids. V lost 4 bases and J lost 0, with 11 bases in between. CDR3 loop: CASSPGSPSTDTQYF. Written as DNA, the CDR3 is TGCGCCAGCAGCCCAGGAAGCCCTAGCACAGATACGCAGTATTTT.

The table lists this clonotype with a few counts. The rearrangement uses TRBV6-6 and TRBJ2-7; D not resolved. The CDR3 runs to 13 residues. Germline CDR1 reads MNHNY; CDR2 reads SVGAGI (reference sequence). V was shortened by 2 bases and J by 3 bases, with 8 bases between the two germline ends. CDR3 coding DNA: TGTGCCAGCAGTTACAAAGACAACTACGAGCAGTACTTC. Its translation is CASSYKDNYEQYF.

The chain couples TRBV6-1 to TRBJ1-5; tentatively, D is TRBD1 (5 bases). This CDR3 is 16 amino acids long. Germline CDR1 is MNHNS and CDR2 is SASEGT. Trimming cost V 7 bases and J 5 bases, with 21 bases left between them. The CDR3: CASTRGGPEGYQPQHF. The CDR3, as DNA: TGTGCCAGCACCCGTGGGGGACCCGAGGGCTATCAGCCCCAGCATTTT.

Many counts were recorded for this clonotype. V usage is TRBV7-2 and J usage is TRBJ1-2; D unclear. Germline CDR1 SGHTA, CDR2 FQGNSA. The CDR3 extends over 14 amino acids. Trimming left V 1 base short and J 4 bases short, with 10 bases between. For the CDR3, the DNA is TGTGCCAGCAGCTTAGGTGGCAGGTTCTATGGCTACACCTTC. This encodes CASSLGGRFYGYTF. The full variable domain, completed using reference TRBV7-2 and TRBJ1-2, is GAGVSQSPSNKVTEKGKDVELRCDPISGHTALYWYRQSLGQGLEFLIYFQGNSAPDKSGLPSDRFSAERTGGSVSTLTIQRTQQEDSAVYLCASSLGGRFYGYTFGSGTRLTVV.

The chain couples TRBV7-9 to TRBJ2-7; D is perhaps TRBD2 (6 bases). This CDR3 is 14 amino acids long. From germline, CDR1 is SEHNR and CDR2 FQNEAQ (reference sequence). V lost 5 bases and J 0 bases, leaving 11 bases between the germline ends. The CDR3: CASSISGSSYEQYF. CDR3 nucleotides: TGTGCCAGCAGCATTAGCGGCAGCTCCTACGAGCAGTACTTC.

The chain joins TRBV4-1 to TRBJ2-2; D gene uncertain. Germline CDR1 is MGHRA and CDR2 is YSYEKL. The CDR3 has 13 amino acids. Trimming removed 1 base from V and 7 bases from J, with 7 bases in between. In DNA form, the CDR3 reads TGCGCCAGCAGCCAAGTTAGTTACGGGGAGCTGTTTTTT. Its translation: CASSQVSYGELFF.

The sample holds a few counts of this clonotype. This sequence joins TRBV4-2 and TRBJ2-4; D is unresolved. Germline V gene lookup returns CDR1 LGHNA and CDR2 YNFKEQ. CDR3 size: 13 residues. The germline V and J ends were trimmed by 1 base and 8 bases, with 9 bases remaining between them. This CDR3 is CASSQVDPHIQYF. CDR3 bases: TGTGCCAGCAGCCAAGTGGATCCTCACATTCAGTACTTC.